This paragraph covers one T cell receptor (beta chain) sequence. Its specificity is unknown. In the PCR, 60 Vbeta and 13 Jbeta primers were used. The protocol was immunoSEQ multiplex PCR, while the TCRdb copy is restricted to in-frame clones and leaves out a portion. The sample lists 100,000 to 120,000 clones; roughly two thirds were seen once. The CDR3 is made up of 21 amino acids. The source of the sample is a study of cytomegalovirus exposure and HLA in healthy donors. Broader study findings: Sequencing depth across donors, presence/absence analyses assumed, was roughly uniform. It was shown in a later analysis that HLA-associated TCR beta chains were more clonally expanded than other, equally common chains.

The J gene is TRBJ2-6, the V gene TRBV12-2; the D call TRBD1 from the table was never checked on the DNA. TRBV12-2 is classified as a pseudogene. The source of this sequence is a man younger than 45 in good health and CMV-seronegative. Sequencing was performed on PBMCs. The CDR3 region has the DNA TGTGCAAGTCGCTTAGCGTCCGTAGGGGACAGCATTTTCTCTGGGGCCAACGTCCTGACTTTC. This translates into CASRLASVGDSIFSGANVLTF.